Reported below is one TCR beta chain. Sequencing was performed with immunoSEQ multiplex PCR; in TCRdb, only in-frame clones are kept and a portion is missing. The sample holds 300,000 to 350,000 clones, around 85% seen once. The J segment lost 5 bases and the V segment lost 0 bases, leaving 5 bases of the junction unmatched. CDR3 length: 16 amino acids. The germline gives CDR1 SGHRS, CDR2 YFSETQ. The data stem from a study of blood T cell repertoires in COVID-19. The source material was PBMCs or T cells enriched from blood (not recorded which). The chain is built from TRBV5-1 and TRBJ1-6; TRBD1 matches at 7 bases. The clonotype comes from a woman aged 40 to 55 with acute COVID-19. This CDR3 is CASSLALTGNNSPLHF. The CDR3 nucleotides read TGCGCCAGCAGCTTGGCCCTGACAGGGAATAATTCACCCCTCCACTTT.